These 18 T cell receptor beta chains were sequenced from one sample in a study of cytomegalovirus exposure and HLA in healthy donors. Primers: 60 Vbeta forward and 13 Jbeta reverse. Profiled with immunoSEQ multiplex PCR; TCRdb holds only in-frame clones, not every one. The sample gives roughly 120,000 clones, 65% to 80% of which show up once; about 2.6% is in the top ten. Material: PBMCs. These receptors originate from a woman between 35 and 50 years old in good health and CMV-seropositive.

This clone has only one observation. This chain connects TRBV18 to TRBJ1-1, with D perhaps TRBD1 (5 bases). This CDR3 region has 14 residues. The V end was cut by 6 bases, the J end by 3 bases, with 14 bases between. Germline-derived CDR1 and CDR2 are KGHSH and LQKENI. The CDR3 protein is CASSPGRGYTEAFF. The CDR3 nucleotides are TGTGCCAGCTCCCCCGGAAGGGGCTACACTGAAGCTTTCTTT.

V is TRBV9 and J is TRBJ2-5; 8 nucleotides match TRBD2. The J segment lost 5 bases and the V segment lost 4 bases, leaving 13 bases of the junction unmatched. Germline CDR1 and CDR2: SGDLS and YYNGEE. The CDR3 is made up of 16 amino acids. CDR3 sequence (DNA): TGTGCCAGCAGCCTCACCGTAGGGGCGGGAGGTGAGACCCAGTACTTC. It yields the protein CASSLTVGAGGETQYF. Full variable domain (remainder filled in from reference TRBV9 and TRBJ2-5): DSGVTQTPKHLITATGQRVTLRCSPRSGDLSVYWYQQSLDQGLQFLIQYYNGEERAKGNILERFSAQQFPDLHSELNLSSLELGDSALYFCASSLTVGAGGETQYFGPGTRLLVL.

The chain uses TRBV7-9 and TRBJ2-5, with 7 bases identical to TRBD1. Germline V gene lookup returns CDR1 SEHNR and CDR2 FQNEAQ (reference sequence). The J segment lost 5 bases and the V segment lost 1 base, leaving 4 bases of the junction unmatched. This CDR3 has 14 amino acids. CDR3 in DNA: TGTGCCAGCAGCTTAGTAGGGGGCCAGGAGACCCAGTACTTC. Protein sequence: CASSLVGGQETQYF.

The CDR3 coding sequence is TGTGCCATCAGTGAGTCGAGGTCCGCGAACACTGAAGCTTTCTTT. Translating it yields CAISESRSANTEAFF. The V gene is TRBV10-3, the J gene TRBJ1-1; D remains unclear. V was shortened by 0 bases and J by 1 base, with 9 bases between the two germline ends. The CDR3 runs to 15 residues. Germline loops: CDR1 ENHRY, CDR2 SYGVKD.

CDR3 sequence: CASSAQGAGEYF. DNA of the CDR3: TGTGCCAGCAGTGCACAGGGGGCCGGCGAGTACTTC. The chain couples TRBV2 to TRBJ2-7, with 9 bases fitting TRBD1. The CDR3 covers 12 residues. V dropped 4 bases and J dropped 11; count of bases not matched to a gene: 6. CDR1 and CDR2 (germline): SNHLY, FYNNEI.

Notes on this clone: One junction end does not reproduce the germline sequence, and a read error may be involved. The rearrangement uses TRBV27 and TRBJ1-2; 7 nucleotides agree with TRBD1. Germline CDR1 is MNHEY and CDR2 is SMNVEV (reference sequence). The CDR3 spans 13 residues. The CDR3 here is CASSFIGGAGSSF. The CDR3 nucleotides are TGTGCCAGCAGCTTTATAGGGGGCGCAGGGTCTTCCTTC.

The rearrangement links TRBV5-6 to TRBJ2-2; the match to TRBD2 covers 10 bases. The CDR3 spans 17 residues. J was trimmed by 5 bases and V by 0 bases; bases with no gene match: 7. Germline assignment: CDR1 SGHDT and CDR2 YYEEEE. This CDR3 is CASSLEGLAPLTGELFF. CDR3 bases: TGTGCCAGCAGCTTGGAGGGACTAGCGCCACTAACCGGGGAGCTGTTTTTT.

As to this clone: Distinct nucleotide sequences in the sample also encode this CDR3. The chain employs TRBV5-1 and TRBJ1-5; D gene uncertain. Germline V gene lookup returns CDR1 SGHRS and CDR2 YFSETQ. V lost 0 bases to trimming and J lost 3 bases, with 7 bases between them. CDR3 size: 14 residues. The CDR3 DNA reads as TGCGCCAGCAGCTTGGAGGGAGCCAATCAGCCCCAGCATTTT. Translation: CASSLEGANQPQHF. The variable domain in full, with the rest retrieved from reference TRBV5-1 and TRBJ1-5, is KAGVTQTPRYLIKTRGQQVTLSCSPISGHRSVSWYQQTPGQGLQFLFEYFSETQRNKGNFPGRFSGRQFSNSRSEMNVSTLELGDSALYLCASSLEGANQPQHFGDGTRLSIL.

On this clone itself: In the same sample, other DNA sequences code for this CDR3. The V call is TRBV7-3, the J call TRBJ1-1, with a tentative D call TRBD1 (5 bases). Trimming removed 5 bases at V and 1 base at J, with 8 bases between. This CDR3 comprises 13 residues. Germline V gene sequence: CDR1 SGHTA, CDR2 FQGTGA. The CDR3 protein is CASSLQGNTEAFF. In DNA form, the CDR3 reads TGTGCCAGCAGCCTCCAGGGGAACACTGAAGCTTTCTTT.

This chain joins TRBV4-2 and TRBJ2-5; 7 positions agree with TRBD2. Unmatched junction bases numbered 6, after V lost 1 base and J lost 4 bases. The CDR3 contains 15 residues. Per the germline V gene, CDR1 is LGHNA and CDR2 is YNFKEQ. CDR3 sequence: CASSQGAGLTETQYF. CDR3 coding DNA: TGTGCCAGCAGCCAAGGAGCGGGATTGACAGAGACCCAGTACTTC.

The chain employs TRBV6-6 and TRBJ1-4, with 9 bases matching TRBD1. CDR1 and CDR2 from the germline V gene are MNHNY and SVGAGI (reference sequence). The V gene end was trimmed by 6 bases and the J gene end by 7 bases; junction bases not matched to a gene: 0. The CDR3 runs 12 residues. The CDR3 DNA sequence: TGTGCCAGCAGGGACAGGGGTGAAAAACTGTTTTTT. Amino acids: CASRDRGEKLFF.

This sequence joins TRBV29-1 and TRBJ2-4; 7 positions match TRBD1. Germline assignment: CDR1 SQVTM and CDR2 ANQGSEA. This CDR3 has 13 residues. The V and J ends lost 8 bases and 7 bases, in that order; junction bases with no gene match: 11. CDR3 DNA sequence: TGCAGCACAAAACAGGGGCTCTCGAACATTCAGTACTTC. It translates to CSTKQGLSNIQYF.

This clone was detected once. The V and J genes are TRBV7-2 and TRBJ2-3; a weak D match, TRBD2 (6 bases). The CDR3 has 15 residues. Per germline, CDR1 SGHTA and CDR2 FQGNSA. V dropped 5 bases and J dropped 3 bases, with 15 bases sitting between them. The CDR3 nucleotides are TGTGCCAGCAGCAGAGCGGGCCGGAGGACAGATACGCAGTATTTT. Amino acid sequence: CASSRAGRRTDTQYF.

The J gene is TRBJ2-7, the V gene TRBV7-2, with 10 positions matching TRBD2. With V trimmed by 5 bases and J by 5 bases, 9 bases remained unmatched. Germline CDR1 is SGHTA and CDR2 is FQGNSA. This CDR3 has 15 residues. The CDR3 nucleotides are TGTGCCAGCAGCCTCCGGACTAGCGGCAGAAACGAGCAGTACTTC. It codes for CASSLRTSGRNEQYF.

The CDR3 DNA reads as TGTGCCAGCAGCCTGGACAGGGGAGGCGAAAAACTGTTTTTT. Protein product: CASSLDRGGEKLFF. The V gene is TRBV7-9, the J gene TRBJ1-4; 9 bases are a match to TRBD1. This CDR3 has 14 amino acids. Looked up from germline, CDR1 is SEHNR and CDR2 is FQNEAQ (reference sequence). J gave up 8 bases and V 5 bases, and 6 bases lay outside the gene matches.

The chain links TRBV7-9 to TRBJ1-2, with 7 bases aligning to TRBD1. V lost 1 base, J lost 7 bases, and 12 bases stayed unmatched. CDR1 is SEHNR and CDR2 is FQNEAQ in the germline V gene (reference sequence). CDR3 length equals 16 residues. CDR3 in DNA: TGTGCCAGCAGCTTAGTTTTCTTGGAGACAGGGCCTGGCTACACCTTC. Protein sequence: CASSLVFLETGPGYTF.

The genes are TRBV11-3 and TRBJ1-1; 8 bases align to TRBD1. Germline CDR1 reads SGHNT; CDR2 reads YENEEA. After removal of 4 bases from V and 6 bases from J, the junction contained 7 bases not matched to a gene. This CDR3 spans 14 amino acids. The CDR3 is CASSSGQGGAEAFF. The CDR3, as DNA: TGTGCCAGCAGCTCCGGACAGGGAGGGGCTGAAGCTTTCTTT.

The chain carries TRBV9 and TRBJ1-1; 9 bases are shared with TRBD1. CDR1 and CDR2 (germline): SGDLS, YYNGEE. The CDR3 sequence is 16 residues long. V was clipped by 2 bases and J by 0 bases; unmatched bases: 5. CDR3 nucleotide sequence: TGTGCCAGCAGCGTTACGGGACAGGGACTGAACACTGAAGCTTTCTTT. It specifies CASSVTGQGLNTEAFF.